The 3 T cell receptor beta chains listed next were all sequenced from one sample in a study of shared clonotypes between healthy human individuals. Data came from immunoSEQ multiplex PCR; TCRdb stores just in-frame clones and leaves some out. The sample has approximately 720,000 clones, around 92% seen once; the top ten hold roughly 24%. Terminally differentiated effector memory CD45RA+ cells were excluded by CCR7 positive selection of CD45RO-negative cells. Material for sequencing was naive CD8+ T cells sorted from blood. The receptors come from a man between 25 and 39 years old in good health.

This clone was seen only once. The chain couples TRBV28 to TRBJ1-2; 7 bases match TRBD1. This CDR3 region has 13 residues. The trim removed 3 bases at V and 10 bases at J, leaving 8 bases unmatched. Germline V gene sequence: CDR1 MDHEN, CDR2 SYDVKM. CDR3: CASSFTRDRLYTF. CDR3 sequence (DNA): TGTGCCAGCAGTTTTACCCGGGACAGACTCTACACCTTC.

The chain employs TRBV7-7 and TRBJ2-7, with D unclear. Trimming removed 5 bases at V and 3 bases at J, with 11 bases between. This CDR3 spans 13 amino acids. Germline loops: CDR1 SSHAT, CDR2 FNYEAQ (reference sequence). The CDR3 sequence is CASSPRMGYEQYF. Here the CDR3 DNA reads TGTGCCAGCAGCCCGAGAATGGGCTACGAGCAGTACTTC.

The chain recombines TRBV10-3 with TRBJ1-5; a weak D match, TRBD1 (6 bases). This CDR3 has 13 residues. Per germline, CDR1 ENHRY and CDR2 SYGVKD. V lost 10 bases, J lost 5 bases, and 15 bases lay in between. This CDR3 reads CATMGARDQPQHF. As DNA, the CDR3 is TGTGCCACCATGGGGGCGCGGGATCAGCCCCAGCATTTT.